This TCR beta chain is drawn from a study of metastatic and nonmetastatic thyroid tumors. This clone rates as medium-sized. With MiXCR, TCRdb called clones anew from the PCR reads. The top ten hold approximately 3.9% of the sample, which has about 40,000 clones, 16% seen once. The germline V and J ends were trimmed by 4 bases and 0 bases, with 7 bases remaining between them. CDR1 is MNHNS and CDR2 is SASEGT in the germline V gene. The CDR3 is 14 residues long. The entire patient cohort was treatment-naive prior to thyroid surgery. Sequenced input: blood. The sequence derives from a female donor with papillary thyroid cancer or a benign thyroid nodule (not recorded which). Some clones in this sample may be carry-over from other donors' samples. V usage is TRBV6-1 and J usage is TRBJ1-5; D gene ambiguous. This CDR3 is CASSVVSSNQPQHF. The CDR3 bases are TGTGCCAGCAGTGTGGTGAGTAGCAATCAGCCCCAGCATTTT.